The clone carrying this T cell receptor (beta chain) is labeled large. Its antigen is not identified. This entry comes from a study of T cell repertoires in aging, cancer and after chemotherapy. Study-level findings and limits: Across the chemotherapy interval, each cancer cohort showed higher median generation probability, suggesting thymic rebound. Compared with age-matched healthy donors, untreated hematological or solid cancer patients showed higher blood TCR clonality.

Trimming left V 2 bases short and J 2 bases short, with 14 bases between. The CDR3 is 15 amino acids. Germline CDR1 SQVTM, CDR2 ANQGSEA. Amplification of TCR beta used genomic DNA extracted from peripheral blood. Multiplex touch-down PCR with TRB-A/B primers amplified rearranged V-D-J TRB sequences. TCRdb reprocessed the multiplex PCR reads via MiXCR and lists one record per CDR3 protein. Found here are thousands of distinct CDR3 sequences, around 35% of them singletons; the top ten hold 4% to 5.5%. Sequencing was performed on blood. V gene TRBV29-1 combines with J gene TRBJ2-3; TRBD2 is a possible D gene (6 bases). The sequence derives from a human donor in good health. The CDR3 is CSVEISGWFTDTQYF. The CDR3 DNA reads TGCAGCGTTGAAATCAGCGGGTGGTTCACAGATACGCAGTATTTT.